These 2 T cell receptor beta chains came from one sample sequenced in a study of T cells generated in artificial thymic organoids. Organoids aggregated human HSPCs with DLL1-transduced murine MS5 stromal cells. The seeding cells were CD34+CD3- hematopoietic stem and progenitor cells purified by FACS to remove T cells. Antigens of these TCRs are unknown. TCRalpha and TCRbeta libraries were amplified separately by semi-nested PCR with TRAC or TRBC reverse primers. TCRdb re-derived calls from the 5' RACE reads in MiXCR, one entry per CDR3 protein. The sample has fewer than 5,500 distinct CDR3 sequences, under 30% seen once; the top ten hold under 3.5%. The specimen was naive CD8+ T cells grown in artificial thymic organoids from cord blood stem and progenitor cells. Subset denoted: CD3+TCRalphabeta+CD8SP T cells; for blood, CD45RO-CCR7+ naive CD8+ T cells. The receptors derive from a human donor who gave cord blood stem cells for thymic organoid culture, a cardiac surgery patient who gave postnatal thymus, or a blood donor (not recorded which).

Within the sample, this clonotype is medium-sized. V is TRBV10-3 and J is TRBJ2-3, with TRBD2 as a possible D gene (6 bases). V gave up 6 bases and J gave up 4 bases, with 8 bases separating them. This CDR3 is built from 12 residues. Germline V gives CDR1 ENHRY, CDR2 SYGVKD. CDR3 amino acids: CAISSSADTQYF. The CDR3 bases are TGTGCCATCAGCTCTAGCGCAGATACGCAGTATTTT.

The sample holds many counts of this clonotype. The genes are TRBV20-1 and TRBJ2-1; 9 bases agree with TRBD2. Unmatched junction bases numbered 13, after V lost 4 bases and J lost 0 bases. CDR1 is DFQATT and CDR2 is SNEGSKA in the germline V gene (reference sequence). This CDR3 has 18 amino acids. The CDR3 sequence is CSAIGQVGLAFSYNEQFF. The CDR3 DNA reads TGCAGTGCTATCGGGCAGGTGGGACTAGCCTTCTCCTACAATGAGCAGTTCTTC.